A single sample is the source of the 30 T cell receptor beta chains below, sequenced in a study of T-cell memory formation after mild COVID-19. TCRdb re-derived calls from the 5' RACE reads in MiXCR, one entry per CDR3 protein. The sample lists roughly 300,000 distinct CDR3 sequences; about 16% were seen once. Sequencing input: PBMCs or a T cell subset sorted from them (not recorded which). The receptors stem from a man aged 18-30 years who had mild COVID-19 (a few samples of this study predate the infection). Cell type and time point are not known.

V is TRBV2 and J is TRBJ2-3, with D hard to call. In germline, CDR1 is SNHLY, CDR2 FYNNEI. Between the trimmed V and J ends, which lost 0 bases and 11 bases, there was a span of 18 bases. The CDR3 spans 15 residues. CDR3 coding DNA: TGTGCCAGCAGTGAAGCGCGGATTTCTAGTGTTCGGCAGTATTTT. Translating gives CASSEARISSVRQYF.

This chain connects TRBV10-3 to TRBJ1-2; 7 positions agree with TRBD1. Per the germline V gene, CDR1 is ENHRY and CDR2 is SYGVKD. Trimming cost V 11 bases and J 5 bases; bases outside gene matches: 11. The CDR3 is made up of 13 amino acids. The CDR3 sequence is CAATNEGAYGYTF. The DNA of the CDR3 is TGTGCCGCAACCAATGAGGGGGCTTATGGCTACACCTTC.

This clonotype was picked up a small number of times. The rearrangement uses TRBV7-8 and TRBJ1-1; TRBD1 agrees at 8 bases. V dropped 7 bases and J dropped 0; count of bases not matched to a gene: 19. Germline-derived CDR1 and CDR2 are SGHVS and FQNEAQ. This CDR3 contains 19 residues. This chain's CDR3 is CASKLRKDRVGVLNTEAFF. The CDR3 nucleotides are TGTGCCAGCAAGCTTAGGAAGGACAGGGTTGGAGTTCTGAACACTGAAGCTTTCTTT.

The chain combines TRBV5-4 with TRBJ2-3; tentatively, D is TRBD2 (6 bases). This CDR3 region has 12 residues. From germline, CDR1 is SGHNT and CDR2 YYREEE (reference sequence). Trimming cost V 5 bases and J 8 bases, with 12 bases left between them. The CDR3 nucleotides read TGTGCCAGCAGTCGGGACTCCGGTACGCAGTATTTT. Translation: CASSRDSGTQYF.

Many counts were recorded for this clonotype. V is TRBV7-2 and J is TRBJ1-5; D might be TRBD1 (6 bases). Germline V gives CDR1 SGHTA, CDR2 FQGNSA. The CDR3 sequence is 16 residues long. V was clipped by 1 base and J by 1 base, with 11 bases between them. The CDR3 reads CASSLGGGRSNQPQHF. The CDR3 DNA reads TGTGCCAGCAGCTTAGGTGGGGGGCGAAGCAATCAGCCCCAGCATTTT.

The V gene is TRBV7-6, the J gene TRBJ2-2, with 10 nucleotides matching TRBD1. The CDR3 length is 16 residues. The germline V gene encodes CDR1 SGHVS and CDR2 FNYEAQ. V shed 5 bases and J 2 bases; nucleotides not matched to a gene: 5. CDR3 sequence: CASSPRTGGNTGELFF. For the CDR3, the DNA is TGTGCCAGCAGCCCCCGGACAGGGGGTAACACCGGGGAGCTGTTTTTT.

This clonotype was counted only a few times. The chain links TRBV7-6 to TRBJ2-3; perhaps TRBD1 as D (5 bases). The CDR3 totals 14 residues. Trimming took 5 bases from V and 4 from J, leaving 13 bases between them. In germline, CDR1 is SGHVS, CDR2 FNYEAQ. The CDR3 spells CASSPRVVADTQYF. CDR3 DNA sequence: TGTGCCAGCAGCCCCAGGGTTGTTGCAGATACGCAGTATTTT.

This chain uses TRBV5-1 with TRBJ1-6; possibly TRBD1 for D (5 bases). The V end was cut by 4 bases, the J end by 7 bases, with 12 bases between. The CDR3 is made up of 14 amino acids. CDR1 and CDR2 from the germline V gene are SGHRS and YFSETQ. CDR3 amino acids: CASSLDRQNSPLHF. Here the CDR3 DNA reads TGCGCCAGCAGCCTCGACAGACAAAATTCACCCCTCCACTTT.

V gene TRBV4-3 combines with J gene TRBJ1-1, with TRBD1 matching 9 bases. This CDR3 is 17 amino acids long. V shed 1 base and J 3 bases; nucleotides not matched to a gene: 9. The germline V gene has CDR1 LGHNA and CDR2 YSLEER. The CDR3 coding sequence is TGCGCCAGCAGCCAAGTCTCTGGACAGGGGTGGGACACTGAAGCTTTCTTT. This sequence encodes CASSQVSGQGWDTEAFF.

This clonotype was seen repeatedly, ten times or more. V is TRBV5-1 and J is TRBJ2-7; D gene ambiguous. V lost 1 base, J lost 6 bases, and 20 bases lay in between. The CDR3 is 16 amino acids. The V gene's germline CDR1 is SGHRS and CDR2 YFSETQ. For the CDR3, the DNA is TGCGCCAGCAGCTTGACGGATTTTGGGTTCTCCCGCGAGCAGTACTTC. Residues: CASSLTDFGFSREQYF.

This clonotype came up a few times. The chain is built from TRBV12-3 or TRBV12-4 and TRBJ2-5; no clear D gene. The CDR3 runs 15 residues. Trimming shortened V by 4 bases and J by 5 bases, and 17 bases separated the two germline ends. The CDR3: CASSSALKERETQYF. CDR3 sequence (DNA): TGTGCCAGCAGTTCGGCGTTGAAAGAAAGGGAGACCCAGTACTTC.

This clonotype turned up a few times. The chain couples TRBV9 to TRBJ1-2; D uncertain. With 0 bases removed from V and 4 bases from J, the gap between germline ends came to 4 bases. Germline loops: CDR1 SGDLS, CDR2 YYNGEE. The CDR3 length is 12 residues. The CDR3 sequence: CASSVVGYGYTF. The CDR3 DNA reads TGTGCCAGCAGCGTAGTCGGCTATGGCTACACCTTC.

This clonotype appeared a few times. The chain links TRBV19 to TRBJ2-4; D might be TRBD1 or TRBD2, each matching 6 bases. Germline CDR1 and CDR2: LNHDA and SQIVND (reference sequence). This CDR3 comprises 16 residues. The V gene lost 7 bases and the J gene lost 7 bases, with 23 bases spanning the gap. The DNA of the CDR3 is TGTGCCAGTACCTCAAGGGTACAGGGAGGCTTGAACATTCAGTACTTC. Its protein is CASTSRVQGGLNIQYF.

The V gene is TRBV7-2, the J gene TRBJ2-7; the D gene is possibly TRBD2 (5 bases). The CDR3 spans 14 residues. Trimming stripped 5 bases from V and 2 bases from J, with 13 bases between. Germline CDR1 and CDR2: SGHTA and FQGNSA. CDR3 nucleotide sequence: TGTGCCAGCAGCCTGGACGGAGGACCCTACGAGCAGTACTTC. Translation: CASSLDGGPYEQYF.

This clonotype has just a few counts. Written as DNA, the CDR3 is TGTGCCAGCAGGCAAGAGGGGGGCACTGAAGCTTTCTTT. This encodes CASRQEGGTEAFF. The chain recombines TRBV6-2 or TRBV6-3 with TRBJ1-1; D might be TRBD1 (6 bases). V was clipped by 6 bases and J by 4 bases, with 12 bases between them. The CDR3 is 13 amino acids. Germline CDR1 reads MNHEY; CDR2 reads SVGEGT.

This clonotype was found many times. The CDR3 reads CATSRDVGQGYNEKLFF. The DNA of the CDR3 is TGTGCCACCAGCAGAGATGTAGGACAGGGCTATAATGAAAAACTGTTTTTT. The gene calls are TRBV15 and TRBJ1-4; 8 nucleotides align to TRBD1. V dropped 0 bases and J dropped 4; count of bases not matched to a gene: 7. The CDR3 runs to 17 residues. CDR1 is LNHNV and CDR2 is YYDKDF in the germline V gene (reference sequence).

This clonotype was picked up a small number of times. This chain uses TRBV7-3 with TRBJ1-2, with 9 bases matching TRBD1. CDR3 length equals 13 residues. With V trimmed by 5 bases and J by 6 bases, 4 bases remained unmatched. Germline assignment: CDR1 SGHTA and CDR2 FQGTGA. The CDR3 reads CASSRDREDGYTF. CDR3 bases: TGTGCCAGCAGCCGGGACAGGGAGGATGGCTACACCTTC.

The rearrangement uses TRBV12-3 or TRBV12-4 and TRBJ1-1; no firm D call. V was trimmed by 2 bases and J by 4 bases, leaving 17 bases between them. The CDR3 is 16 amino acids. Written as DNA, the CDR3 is TGTGCCAGCAGTTTACATGTGACCCTACTACCCACTGAAGCTTTCTTT. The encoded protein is CASSLHVTLLPTEAFF.

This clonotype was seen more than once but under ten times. CDR3 bases: TGCGCCAGCAGCGAGTCAGTTCCAACTAATGAAAAACTGTTTTTT. Protein: CASSESVPTNEKLFF. The chain employs TRBV5-1 and TRBJ1-4; unclear D gene. The CDR3 covers 15 residues. Trimming removed 4 bases from V and 0 bases from J, with 10 bases in between. The germline gives CDR1 SGHRS, CDR2 YFSETQ.

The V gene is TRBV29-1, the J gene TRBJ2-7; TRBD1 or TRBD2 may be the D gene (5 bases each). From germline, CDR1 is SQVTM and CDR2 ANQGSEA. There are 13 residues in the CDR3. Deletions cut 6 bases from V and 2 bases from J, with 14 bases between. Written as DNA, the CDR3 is TGCAGCGTGAATCCGGGGACGACCTACGAGCAGTACTTC. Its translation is CSVNPGTTYEQYF.

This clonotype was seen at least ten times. The CDR3 loop reads CASSRFPYEQYF. The CDR3 nucleotides are TGTGCCAGCAGCCGGTTCCCCTACGAGCAGTACTTC. The chain carries TRBV7-2 and TRBJ2-7, with D unclear. The V end lost 5 bases, the J end lost 2 bases, and 7 bases lay between the germline ends. CDR1 SGHTA and CDR2 FQGNSA come from the germline V gene. The CDR3 runs 12 residues.

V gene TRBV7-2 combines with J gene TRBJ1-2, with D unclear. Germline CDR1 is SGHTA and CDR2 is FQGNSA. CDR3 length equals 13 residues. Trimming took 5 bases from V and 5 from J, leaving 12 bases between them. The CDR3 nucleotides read TGTGCCAGCAGCGGAGTTCCGTGGTATGGCTACACCTTC. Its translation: CASSGVPWYGYTF.

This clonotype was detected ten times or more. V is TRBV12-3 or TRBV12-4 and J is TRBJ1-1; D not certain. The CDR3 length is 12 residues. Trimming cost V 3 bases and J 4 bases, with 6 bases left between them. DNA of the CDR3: TGTGCCAGCAGTTTTAGTGGCACTGAAGCTTTCTTT. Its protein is CASSFSGTEAFF.

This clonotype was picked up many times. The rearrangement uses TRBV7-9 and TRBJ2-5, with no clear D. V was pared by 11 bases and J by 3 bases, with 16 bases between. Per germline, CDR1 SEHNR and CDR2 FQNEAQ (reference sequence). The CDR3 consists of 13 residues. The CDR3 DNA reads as TGTGCCTCTTTGCCCGCGTCTGAAGAGACCCAGTACTTC. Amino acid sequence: CASLPASEETQYF. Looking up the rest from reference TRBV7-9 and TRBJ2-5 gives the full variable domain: DTGVSQNPRHKITKRGQNVTFRCDPISEHNRLYWYRQTLGQGPEFLTYFQNEAQLEKSRLLSDRFSAERPKGSFSTLEIQRTEQGDSAMYLCASLPASEETQYFGPGTRLLVL.

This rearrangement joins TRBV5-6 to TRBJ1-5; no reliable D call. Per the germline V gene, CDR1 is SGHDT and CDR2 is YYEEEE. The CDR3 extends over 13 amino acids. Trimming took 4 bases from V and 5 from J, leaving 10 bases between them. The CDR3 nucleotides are TGTGCCAGCAGCCCGACGGAGCATCAGCCCCAGCATTTT. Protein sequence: CASSPTEHQPQHF.

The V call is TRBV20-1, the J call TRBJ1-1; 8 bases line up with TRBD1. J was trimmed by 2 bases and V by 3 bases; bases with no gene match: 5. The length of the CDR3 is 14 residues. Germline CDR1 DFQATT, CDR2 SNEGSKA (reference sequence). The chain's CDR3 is CSARQGAKNTEAFF. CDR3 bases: TGCAGTGCTAGGCAGGGGGCTAAAAACACTGAAGCTTTCTTT.

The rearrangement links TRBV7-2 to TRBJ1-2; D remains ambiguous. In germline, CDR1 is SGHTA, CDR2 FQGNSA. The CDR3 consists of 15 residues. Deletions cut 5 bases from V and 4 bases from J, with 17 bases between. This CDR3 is CASSRVVMGFYGYTF. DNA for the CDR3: TGTGCCAGCAGCCGGGTAGTAATGGGTTTCTATGGCTACACCTTC.

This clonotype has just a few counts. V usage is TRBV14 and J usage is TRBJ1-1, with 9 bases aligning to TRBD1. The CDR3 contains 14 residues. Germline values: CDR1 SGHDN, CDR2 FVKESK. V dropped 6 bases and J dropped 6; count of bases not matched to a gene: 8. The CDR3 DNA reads TGTGCCAGCAGACCGGGACAGGGTTTTTCTGAAGCTTTCTTT. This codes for CASRPGQGFSEAFF.

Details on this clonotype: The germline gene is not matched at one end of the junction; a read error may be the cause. The CDR3 loop reads CAIAGLQENQYF. In DNA, the CDR3 is TGTGCCATCGCGGGACTCCAAGAGAACCAGTACTTC. The chain is built from TRBV10-3 and TRBJ2-5; possible D gene TRBD2, 6 bases. Germline CDR1 reads ENHRY; CDR2 reads SYGVKD. CDR3 length: 12 residues.

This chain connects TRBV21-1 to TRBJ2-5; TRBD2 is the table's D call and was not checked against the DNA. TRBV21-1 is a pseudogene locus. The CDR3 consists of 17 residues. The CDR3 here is CDSTGLAGGPGLRTQYF. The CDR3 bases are TGTGACAGCACCGGACTAGCGGGGGGGCCCGGTTTGAGGACCCAGTACTTC.